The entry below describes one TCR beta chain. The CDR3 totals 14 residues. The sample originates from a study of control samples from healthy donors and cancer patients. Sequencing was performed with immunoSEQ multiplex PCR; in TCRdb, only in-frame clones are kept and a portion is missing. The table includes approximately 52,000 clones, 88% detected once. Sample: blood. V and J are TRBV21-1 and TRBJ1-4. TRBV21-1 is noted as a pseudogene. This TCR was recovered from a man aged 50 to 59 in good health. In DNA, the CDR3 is TGTGCCAGCAGCAAAAGGCAGATCGATGAAAAACTGTTTTTT. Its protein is CASSKRQIDEKLFF.